This TCR beta chain was captured by sequencing in a study of type 1 regulatory T cells. Study as a whole: T-allo10 is an in vitro-generated, Tr1-enriched CD4 T cell product specific for alloantigen.

TCRdb processed the reads anew with MiXCR; each CDR3 protein has one entry. The sample records approximately 100,000 distinct CDR3 sequences, roughly 31% being singletons. The CDR3 loop spans 15 amino acids. Germline V gene sequence: CDR1 SEHNR, CDR2 FQNEAQ (reference sequence). V was clipped by 3 bases and J by 6 bases; unmatched bases: 2. This clonotype came up a few times. The sequence came from a human donor in good health. This chain uses TRBV7-9 with TRBJ2-1; 13 nucleotides align to TRBD2. The specimen sequenced was CD4+ T cells, either the whole sample or a sorted fraction (not recorded which). The CDR3 bases are TGTGCCAGCAGCTTCCGACTAGCGGGAGGCAATGAGCAGTTCTTC. Amino acid sequence: CASSFRLAGGNEQFF.